The 16 T cell receptor beta chains given below trace back to one sample, sequenced in a study of response to subunit inactivated influenza vaccine. TCRdb fed the RT-PCR reads into MiXCR, producing one record per CDR3 protein. The data hold roughly 170,000 distinct CDR3 sequences, with 7.5% to 10% observed a single time. The sequences come from non-naive T cells sorted from PBMCs, collected on the day of vaccination. These receptors were collected from a man between 50 and 59 years old who received an inactivated influenza vaccine.

This clonotype has ten or more counts. The J gene is TRBJ1-4, the V gene TRBV7-2, with a weak D call TRBD1 (5 bases). The CDR3 runs to 14 residues. Per the germline V gene, CDR1 is SGHTA and CDR2 is FQGNSA. The ends were cut back, 2 bases at V and 8 bases at J, with 12 bases in the middle. CDR3 sequence (DNA): TGTGCCAGCAGCTTACAGGGATCACGAGAAAAACTGTTTTTT. Its translation: CASSLQGSREKLFF.

This rearrangement joins TRBV7-9 to TRBJ1-2; D is unclear. There are 13 residues in the CDR3. Per the germline V gene, CDR1 is SEHNR and CDR2 is FQNEAQ (reference sequence). Trimming cost V 0 bases and J 1 base, with 3 bases left between them. The CDR3 DNA follows: TGTGCCAGCAGCTTAGCCGTTAACTATGGCTACACCTTC. The encoded protein is CASSLAVNYGYTF.

The CDR3 loop is CAWSPKTGVFSYEQYF. For the CDR3, the DNA is TGTGCCTGGAGCCCAAAAACAGGGGTGTTCTCCTACGAGCAGTACTTC. V is TRBV30 and J is TRBJ2-7; 7 nucleotides agree with TRBD1. Germline CDR1 GTSNPN, CDR2 SVGIG (reference sequence). The CDR3 has 16 amino acids. The ends lost 3 bases at V and 0 bases at J; junction bases unmatched: 11.

The gene calls are TRBV2 and TRBJ2-4, with D possibly matching TRBD2 (6 bases). With 3 bases removed from V and 0 bases from J, the gap between germline ends came to 15 bases. CDR3 length equals 17 residues. The germline V gene has CDR1 SNHLY and CDR2 FYNNEI. CDR3 loop: CASSDRGLLTAKNIQYF. DNA for the CDR3: TGTGCCAGCAGTGACCGGGGACTTCTTACAGCCAAAAACATTCAGTACTTC.

This clonotype was counted between two and nine times. The V gene is TRBV7-8, the J gene TRBJ2-7; 8 bases fit TRBD2. CDR3 length: 13 residues. After removal of 9 bases from V and 5 bases from J, the junction contained 9 bases not matched to a gene. CDR1 is SGHVS and CDR2 is FQNEAQ in the germline V gene. CDR3 residues: CASIAGFNNEQYF. The DNA for the CDR3 is TGTGCCAGTATAGCGGGATTCAACAACGAGCAGTACTTC.

In this sample, this clonotype turned up a few times. The chain carries TRBV29-1 and TRBJ1-3, with 8 bases lining up with TRBD1. V trimming: 4 bases; J trimming: 4 bases; junction bases outside the gene matches: 3. Looked up from germline, CDR1 is SQVTM and CDR2 is ANQGSEA. This CDR3 region has 13 residues. The CDR3 nucleotides read TGCAGCGTTGTAGACAGGGGAGGAAACACCATATATTTT. Encoded protein: CSVVDRGGNTIYF.

This clonotype was seen at least ten times. V usage is TRBV5-1 and J usage is TRBJ2-2; 8 bases are a match to TRBD1. Germline CDR1 is SGHRS and CDR2 is YFSETQ. This CDR3 is 14 amino acids long. J lost 4 bases, V lost 4 bases, and 3 bases had no gene match. The CDR3 here is CASSGQGFTGELFF. The CDR3 DNA reads TGCGCCAGCAGCGGACAGGGATTCACCGGGGAGCTGTTTTTT.

This clonotype was seen a handful of times. J is TRBJ2-3 and V is TRBV5-5, with no clear D. The CDR3 runs 14 residues. The V and J ends lost 2 bases and 4 bases respectively, with 11 bases between them. Germline lookup yields CDR1 SGHKS and CDR2 YYEKEE (reference sequence). CDR3 in DNA: TGTGCCAGCAGCTTAGAGCCAACCTCAGATACGCAGTATTTT. It codes for CASSLEPTSDTQYF.

This clonotype was observed a handful of times. The chain recombines TRBV5-1 with TRBJ1-1, with no clear D. Trimming left V 0 bases short and J 7 bases short, with 13 bases between. This CDR3 has 14 residues. The germline V gene encodes CDR1 SGHRS and CDR2 YFSETQ. The chain's CDR3 is CASSLESRTSEAFF. CDR3 coding DNA: TGCGCCAGCAGCTTGGAGAGCAGGACCAGTGAAGCTTTCTTT.

This clonotype was counted many times. The rearrangement links TRBV14 to TRBJ1-4; D might be TRBD1 (5 bases). Between the trimmed V and J ends, which lost 6 bases and 5 bases, there was a span of 10 bases. Per the germline V gene, CDR1 is SGHDN and CDR2 is FVKESK. There are 13 residues in the CDR3. CDR3 in DNA: TGTGCCAGCAGTTACAACAGGAATGAAAAACTGTTTTTT. The encoded protein is CASSYNRNEKLFF.

This clonotype has more than one count but fewer than ten. An end of the junction does not agree with germline; a read error may underlie this. This chain uses TRBV5-1 with TRBJ1-1; 12 bases are shared with TRBD1. This CDR3 is built from 16 residues. Germline CDR1 SGHRS, CDR2 YFSETQ. CDR3 protein: CASTLGTGGPSTEVFF. CDR3 sequence (DNA): TGCGCCAGCACCCTGGGGACAGGGGGCCCCAGCACTGAAGTTTTCTTT.

The sample holds many counts of this clonotype. The chain couples TRBV24-1 to TRBJ2-3; TRBD2 matches 7 bases. Germline lookup yields CDR1 KGHDR and CDR2 SFDVKD. This CDR3 is 15 amino acids long. With 5 bases clipped from V and 9 bases from J, the junction kept 13 bases outside the gene matches. The CDR3 DNA sequence: TGTGCCACCAGTGGGGTCGCGGCGGGAGAGTTGACGCAGTATTTT. Residues: CATSGVAAGELTQYF.

The chain recombines TRBV29-1 with TRBJ1-5; D unclear. V was pared by 6 bases and J by 3 bases, with 15 bases between. This CDR3 comprises 14 residues. The germline CDR1 and CDR2 sequences are SQVTM and ANQGSEA. DNA of the CDR3: TGCAGCGTGGGTGTCGCGGACCCCAATCAGCCCCAGCATTTT. Translated: CSVGVADPNQPQHF.

This chain links TRBV11-2 with TRBJ2-5, with 11 bases fitting TRBD2. CDR3 length: 19 residues. Germline trimming cut 1 base from V and 1 base from J; bases unmatched to any gene: 11. The germline V gene has CDR1 SGHAT and CDR2 FQNNGV. CDR3 sequence: CASSLGVAGGRFTQETQYF. The CDR3 DNA sequence: TGTGCCAGCAGCTTAGGAGTAGCGGGGGGGCGTTTTACCCAAGAGACCCAGTACTTC. Combining the CDR3 with reference TRBV11-2 and TRBJ2-5 gives the whole variable domain EAGVAQSPRYKIIEKRQSVAFWCNPISGHATLYWYQQILGQGPKLLIQFQNNGVVDDSQLPKDRFSAERLKGVDSTLKIQPAKLEDSAVYLCASSLGVAGGRFTQETQYFGPGTRLLVL.

This clonotype was detected ten times or more. The chain is built from TRBV5-6 and TRBJ2-5, with a weak D call TRBD2 (5 bases). CDR1 and CDR2 from the germline V gene are SGHDT and YYEEEE. Trimming shortened V by 1 base and J by 5 bases, and 9 bases separated the two germline ends. The CDR3 has 13 residues. The CDR3 coding sequence is TGTGCCAGCAGCTTGATTCTAGCTGAGACCCAGTACTTC. It codes for CASSLILAETQYF.

This clonotype was observed a handful of times. V and J are TRBV3-1 and TRBJ2-2, with 8 bases lining up with TRBD1. The CDR3 consists of 18 residues. The V and J ends lost 4 bases and 0 bases, in that order; junction bases with no gene match: 10. Germline V gives CDR1 LGHDT, CDR2 YNNKEL (reference sequence). The DNA of the CDR3 is TGTGCCAGCAGCCGACCGAGACAGGGGAGAACGAACACCGGGGAGCTGTTTTTT. Its protein is CASSRPRQGRTNTGELFF.